This is a list of T cell receptor beta chains from one sample in a study of OX40 agonist ivuxolimab in advanced cancers. The repertoire was sequenced with immunoSEQ multiplex PCR; TCRdb's copy has only in-frame clones and lacks some. There are 55,000 to 75,000 clones in the sample; roughly 85% occur only once, and roughly 1.2% lies in the top ten. The material sequenced was CD4+ or CD8+ T cells sorted from blood, taken in a trial of the OX40 agonist ivuxolimab. These receptors came from an adult with an advanced solid tumor such as melanoma, head and neck, liver or kidney cancer. Each CDR3 is given with its conserved first and last residue. D genes are given only for firm matches. A clone size is listed for some rows: how often the clone was seen (once, few, many), or a class if it is expanded.

clone_size,d_call,j_call,v_call,cdr3_nt,cdr3_aa
NA,NA,TRBJ2-2,TRBV27,TGTGCCAGCAGTTTATATGGGACGAACACCGGGGAGCTGTTTTTT,CASSLYGTNTGELFF
few,TRBD1,TRBJ2-7,TRBV29-1,TGCAGCGTCCAATCTCGGACAGGAACCTACGAGCAGTACTTC,CSVQSRTGTYEQYF
NA,NA,TRBJ2-7,TRBV19,TGTGCCAGTAGTACAGGGCTCGGCGAGCAGTACTTC,CASSTGLGEQYF
NA,NA,TRBJ1-1,TRBV7-8,TGTGCCAGCAGCCCCCCTCTGGCTGAAGCTTTCTTT,CASSPPLAEAFF
NA,TRBD2,TRBJ2-1,TRBV7-9,TGTGCCAGCAGCACTAGCGGGTACAATGAGCAGTTCTTC,CASSTSGYNEQFF
NA,NA,TRBJ1-4,TRBV7-2,TGTGCCAGCAGCTTAGTTCTCCAGGATGAAAAACTGTTTTTT,CASSLVLQDEKLFF
NA,NA,TRBJ2-7,TRBV11-1,TGTGCCAGCAGCTATCCCGGGACACTAGCCTACGAGCAGTACTTC,CASSYPGTLAYEQYF
NA,TRBD1,TRBJ1-2,TRBV5-1,TGCGCCAGCAGCCGGGACAGAACTAACTATGGCTACACCTTC,CASSRDRTNYGYTF
NA,TRBD1,TRBJ1-4,TRBV10-3,TGTGCCATCAGTGATGTTGGCGGCAGGGGGCTGTCTAATGAAAAACTGTTTTTT,CAISDVGGRGLSNEKLFF
once,NA,TRBJ2-1,TRBV5-1,TGCGCCAGCAGCCCGACTGTGAGCTCCTACAATGAGCAGTTCTTC,CASSPTVSSYNEQFF
NA,TRBD1,TRBJ2-7,TRBV13,TGTGCCAGCAGCCTATCGGGGACAGGGGGCCGGGGGCAGTACTTC,CASSLSGTGGRGQYF
NA,NA,TRBJ1-5,TRBV5-8,TGTGCCAGCAGTCGAGAAAGCAATCAGCCCCAGCATTTT,CASSRESNQPQHF
NA,TRBD2,TRBJ2-6,TRBV7-2,TGTGCCAGCAGCTTAAGGCTAGCGGGCTCTGGGGCCAACGTCCTGACTTTC,CASSLRLAGSGANVLTF
NA,NA,TRBJ2-5,TRBV7-9,TGTGCCAGCACCGAGGGGGGGTACCAAGAGACCCAGTACTTC,CASTEGGYQETQYF
NA,TRBD1,TRBJ1-2,TRBV6-6,TGTGCCAGCAGTACATGGGGACAGGGAGGCTATGGCTACACCTTC,CASSTWGQGGYGYTF
NA,NA,TRBJ2-1,TRBV7-9,TGTGCCAGCAGCACTCTCCCCTTGGGCAGCTCCTACAATGAGCAGTTCTTC,CASSTLPLGSSYNEQFF
NA,TRBD2,TRBJ2-7,TRBV27,TGTGCCAGCAGAGGTAGCGGGAGCTCGGAAAGCGAGCAGTACTTC,CASRGSGSSESEQYF